The subject of this entry is one T cell receptor beta chain. Its antigen is currently unknown. CDR3 of TCR beta was amplified from genomic DNA via a two-round multiplex PCR. First-round PCR, the initial amplification, used primers specific to each TRBV and TRBJ gene. TCRdb processed the multiplex PCR reads anew with MiXCR; each CDR3 protein has one entry. There are some 11,000 distinct CDR3 sequences in the sample; about 54% occur only once, and about 7% lies in the top ten. The source of the sample is a study of prognosis after radiotherapy for stage I lung cancer. Study-wide context: The patients, all with stage I non-small cell lung cancer, were enrolled between 2018 and January 2019. Without exception, patients with non-small cell lung cancer were deemed medically inoperable. In about a dozen patients the tumors were adenocarcinoma, and in about seven they were squamous cell carcinoma.

V shed 7 bases and J 10 bases; nucleotides not matched to a gene: 14. This CDR3 is 15 amino acids long. Germline CDR1 and CDR2: MNHNS and SASEGT. Study-wide results and caveats: Before stereotactic body radiation therapy the median unique TCR clone count was around 10,000, and afterwards it fell to approximately 6,900.

The receptor was isolated from a donor of 50 years or more with non-small cell lung cancer. The V call is TRBV6-1, the J call TRBJ2-1, with 9 bases identical to TRBD1. Sequencing was performed on PBMCs, taken before or after stereotactic body radiation therapy (not recorded which). The CDR3 region is CASIRQGVVLLEQFF. CDR3 coding DNA: TGTGCCAGCATCCGACAGGGGGTTGTTTTACTCGAGCAGTTCTTC.